Reported below is one T cell receptor beta chain. Trimming removed 4 bases from V and 5 bases from J; junction bases left unmatched: 8. The CDR3 runs 14 residues. Germline V gene lookup returns CDR1 SQVTM and CDR2 ANQGSEA. The record originates from a study of blood T cell repertoires in COVID-19. As for the study in general: Sources were T cells, B-cell-depleted T cells, or PBMCs; the material itself was cDNA or gDNA.

The table came from immunoSEQ multiplex PCR; TCRdb's copy has only in-frame clones and leaves some out. The sample lists about 310,000 clones, around 87% occurring once. The TCR comes from a man between 18 and 35 years old with active or convalescent COVID-19. The sequenced material came from peripheral blood. The chain has TRBV29-1 and TRBJ1-1; 9 nucleotides agree with TRBD1. This CDR3 reads CSVVLGQGGTEAFF. In DNA form, the CDR3 reads TGCAGCGTTGTTTTGGGACAGGGTGGGACTGAAGCTTTCTTT.